Each of the 7 T cell receptor beta chains below was sequenced from the same sample in a study of T cell repertoires in cytomegalovirus infection. TCRdb fed the reads into MiXCR, producing one record per CDR3 protein. Of 150,000 to 200,000 distinct CDR3 sequences listed, less than 25% are singletons. No antigens are known for them. This specimen was CD8+ T cells from cultured PBMCs, taken from culture after CMV antigen stimulation. The receptors here all came from a human donor in good health (CMV status not recorded). Some clones in this sample may be carry-over from other donors' samples.

This clonotype is classed as medium-sized. The chain couples TRBV9 to TRBJ1-1; D unclear. The CDR3 extends over 16 amino acids. CDR1 and CDR2 (germline): SGDLS, YYNGEE. Trimming took 4 bases from V and 1 from J, leaving 17 bases between them. The CDR3 loop reads CASSPHPRGENTEAFF. In nucleotides, the CDR3 is TGTGCCAGCAGCCCTCACCCGCGCGGGGAGAACACTGAAGCTTTCTTT.

This clonotype was seen more than once but under ten times. As DNA, the CDR3 is TGTGCTAGTGGTTTGGACGACCGGGGTTTTCTGCCCCAGCATTTT. It codes for CASGLDDRGFLPQHF. The chain joins TRBV12-5 to TRBJ1-5; D remains unclear. The CDR3 spans 15 residues. CDR1 and CDR2 (germline): LGHNT, FRNRAP. V was clipped by 1 base and J by 9 bases, with 16 bases between them. Filled out from reference TRBV12-5 and TRBJ1-5, the complete variable domain reads DARVTQTPRHKVTEMGQEVTMRCQPILGHNTVFWYRQTMMQGLELLAYFRNRAPLDDSGMPKDRFSAEMPDATLATLKIQPSEPRDSAVYFCASGLDDRGFLPQHFGDGTRLSIL.

The CDR3 is CASSPPGLAGLYEQYF. In DNA form, the CDR3 reads TGTGCCAGCAGCCCACCGGGACTAGCGGGGTTGTACGAGCAGTACTTC. The rearrangement links TRBV7-8 to TRBJ2-7; 13 bases line up with TRBD2. Trimming at V came to 5 bases and at J to 4 bases, leaving 8 bases not matched to a gene. CDR1 is SGHVS and CDR2 is FQNEAQ in the germline V gene. The CDR3 extends over 16 amino acids.

The V call is TRBV7-2, the J call TRBJ2-1, with D uncertain. The CDR3 has 14 amino acids. In germline, CDR1 is SGHTA, CDR2 FQGNSA. Deletions cut 5 bases from V and 1 base from J, with 9 bases between. CDR3: CASSHWGSYNEQFF. The CDR3 DNA is TGTGCCAGCAGCCACTGGGGTTCCTACAATGAGCAGTTCTTC.

The table lists this clonotype with many counts. The chain links TRBV7-6 to TRBJ2-3; D is uncertain. Trimming took 5 bases from V and 2 from J, leaving 5 bases between them. Germline V gene sequence: CDR1 SGHVS, CDR2 FNYEAQ. CDR3 length: 12 residues. CDR3 nucleotides: TGTGCCAGCAGCCGACTCACAGATACGCAGTATTTT. Translated, it gives CASSRLTDTQYF.

The chain carries TRBV6-5 and TRBJ1-1; no clear D gene. Germline assignment: CDR1 MNHEY and CDR2 SVGAGI. The CDR3 has 14 amino acids. Trimming pared 2 bases from V and 8 bases from J, leaving 15 bases between. CDR3 in amino acids: CASSYGNGPEEAFF. In nucleotides, the CDR3 is TGTGCCAGCAGTTACGGGAACGGGCCGGAGGAAGCTTTCTTT.

This clonotype turned up a few times. This chain links TRBV27 with TRBJ1-2, with 9 bases matching TRBD1. Per germline, CDR1 MNHEY and CDR2 SMNVEV (reference sequence). J lost 3 bases, V lost 0 bases, and 2 bases had no gene match. The CDR3 is made up of 15 amino acids. The CDR3 protein is CASSLSRTGDYGYTF. The CDR3 coding sequence is TGTGCCAGCAGTTTATCGAGGACAGGGGACTATGGCTACACCTTC.